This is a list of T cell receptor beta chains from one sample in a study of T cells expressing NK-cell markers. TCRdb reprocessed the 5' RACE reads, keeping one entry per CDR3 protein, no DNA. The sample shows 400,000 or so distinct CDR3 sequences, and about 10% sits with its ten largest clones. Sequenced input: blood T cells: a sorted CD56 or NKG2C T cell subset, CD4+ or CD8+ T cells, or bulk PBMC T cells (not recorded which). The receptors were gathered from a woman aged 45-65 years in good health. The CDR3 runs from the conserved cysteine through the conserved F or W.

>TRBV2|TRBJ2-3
CASSYAPGLAASTDTQYF
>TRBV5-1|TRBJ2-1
CASAEAAGGLYNEQFF
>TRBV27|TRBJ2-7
CASKEREKHEQYF
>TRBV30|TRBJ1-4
CAWSRGTKSEKLFF
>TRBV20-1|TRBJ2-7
CSSLTPTAGEQYF
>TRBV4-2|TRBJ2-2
CASSQRGAGNTGELFF
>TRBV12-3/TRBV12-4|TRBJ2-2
CASSLRSNGRAWELFF
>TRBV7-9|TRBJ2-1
CASSSTGTPKRGEQFF
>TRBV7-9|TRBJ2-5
CASSLAGTSAQETQYF
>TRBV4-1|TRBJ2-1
CASSQVLAGVTYNEQFF
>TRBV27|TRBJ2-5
CASSTRDRQETQYF
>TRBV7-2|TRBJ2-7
CASKRDRPTAYEQYF
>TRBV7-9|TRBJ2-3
CASSLVRRTDTQYF
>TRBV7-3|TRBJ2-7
CASSERGGSDFFSYEQYF
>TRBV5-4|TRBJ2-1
CASSFSEGQQFF
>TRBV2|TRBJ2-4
CASSVDSKNIQYF
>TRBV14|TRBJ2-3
CASSQGRGLSTDTQYF
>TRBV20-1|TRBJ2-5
CSARDIVLQETQYF
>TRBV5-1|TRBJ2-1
CASKSGGGSSYNEQFF
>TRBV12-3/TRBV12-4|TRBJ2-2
CASSLGGPGELFF
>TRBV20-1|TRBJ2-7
CSARGLTGGTYEQYF
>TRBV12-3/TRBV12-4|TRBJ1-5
CASSPDGTMKPQHF
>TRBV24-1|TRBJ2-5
CATSEPDRETQYF
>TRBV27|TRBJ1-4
CASSFRREPKKLFF
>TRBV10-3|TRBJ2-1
CAISLGMGREQFF
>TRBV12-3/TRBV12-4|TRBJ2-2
CASSYPSTGELFF
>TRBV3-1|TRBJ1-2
CASSQAAGTGYTF
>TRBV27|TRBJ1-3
CASSFAGQGAGNTIYF
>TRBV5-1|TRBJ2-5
CASSLAGTGVVETQYF
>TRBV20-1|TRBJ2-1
CSALTGTVVQFF
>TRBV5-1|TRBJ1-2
CASTPDGSYGYTF
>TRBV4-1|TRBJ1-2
CASSQDIGQWGYTF
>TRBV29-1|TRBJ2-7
CSVRDRVAEQYF
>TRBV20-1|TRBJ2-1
CSASPRGQVVYNEQFF
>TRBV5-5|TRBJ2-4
CASSLVVTPFIQYF
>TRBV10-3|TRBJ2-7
CAISGGGLESYEQYF
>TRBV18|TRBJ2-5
CASSPLPGPEETQYF
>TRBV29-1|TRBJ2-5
CSVRIGAYQETQYF
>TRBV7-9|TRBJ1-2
CASSSALGLQHGYTF
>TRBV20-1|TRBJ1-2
CSASRGDPRGLDYGYTF
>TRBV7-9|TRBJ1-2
CASSLSALRDYGYTF
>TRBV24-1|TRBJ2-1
CATGPTGQKNNEQFF
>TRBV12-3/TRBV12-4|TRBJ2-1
CASRHVGSSYNEQFF
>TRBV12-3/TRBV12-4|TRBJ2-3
CASSLLAGQQYF
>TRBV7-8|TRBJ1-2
CASSPTDGPYGYTF
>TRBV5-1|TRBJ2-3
CASSSGLAGVGLTDTQYF
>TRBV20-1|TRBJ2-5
CSARDGGRRTTQYF
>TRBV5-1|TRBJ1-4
CASRTAEVGEKLFF
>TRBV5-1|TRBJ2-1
CASSTGGPSYNEQFF
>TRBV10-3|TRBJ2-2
CAISEPLEGELFF
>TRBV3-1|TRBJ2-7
CASSLTSADYEQYF
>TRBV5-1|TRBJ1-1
CASSLGHLNTEAFF
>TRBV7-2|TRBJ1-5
CASSQGHLQPQHF
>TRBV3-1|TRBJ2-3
CASSPVTSGSTDTQYF
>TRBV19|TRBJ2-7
CASSPRTSGRISHEQYF
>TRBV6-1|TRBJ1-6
CASSEPAGGGDSPLHF
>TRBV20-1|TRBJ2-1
CSARVWAGDHNEQFF
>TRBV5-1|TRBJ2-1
CASSLGAGYNEQFF